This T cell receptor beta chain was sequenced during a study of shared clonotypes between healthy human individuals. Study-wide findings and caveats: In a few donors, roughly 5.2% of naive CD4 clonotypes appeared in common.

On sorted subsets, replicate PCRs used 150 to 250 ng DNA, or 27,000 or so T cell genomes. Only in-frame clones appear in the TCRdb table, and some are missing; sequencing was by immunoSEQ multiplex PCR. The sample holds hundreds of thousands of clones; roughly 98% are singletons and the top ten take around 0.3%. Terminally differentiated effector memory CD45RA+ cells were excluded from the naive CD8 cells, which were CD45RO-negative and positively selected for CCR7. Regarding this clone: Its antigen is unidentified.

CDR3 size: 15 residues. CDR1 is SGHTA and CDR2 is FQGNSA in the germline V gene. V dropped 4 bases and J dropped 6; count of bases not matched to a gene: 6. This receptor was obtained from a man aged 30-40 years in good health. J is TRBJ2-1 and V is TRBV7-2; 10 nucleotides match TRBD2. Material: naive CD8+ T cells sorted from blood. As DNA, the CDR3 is TGTGCCAGCAGCTCCCTAGCGGGAGTTTCCAATGAGCAGTTCTTC. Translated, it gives CASSSLAGVSNEQFF.